Listed here is a single T cell receptor beta chain. The patients chosen for sequencing had shown expansion of CD8+CD57+ cells (detected by flow cytometry). Genomic DNA, serving as template, underwent TCR beta VDJ and CDR3 profiling. TCRdb re-derived calls from the reads in MiXCR, one entry per CDR3 protein. Here the sample spans 150,000 to 160,000 distinct CDR3 sequences, about 48% being singletons. The sample belongs to a study of CD8+CD57+ T cells in acquired aplastic anemia. The material sequenced was sorted CD4+, CD8+, or CD8+CD57+ T cells (not recorded which) from PBMCs. This clonotype originated in a human donor with aplastic anemia.

The CDR3 bases are TGCAGCAAGCTAGCAGCTAGCGGGAGGGCGGATGAGCAGTTCTTC. It specifies CSKLAASGRADEQFF. The chain links TRBV20-1 to TRBJ2-1; 12 bases line up with TRBD2. CDR1 is DFQATT, CDR2 SNEGSKA, per germline (reference sequence). This CDR3 is built from 15 residues.